This is a list of T cell receptor beta chains from one sample in a study of blood T cells in healthy people across ages. TCRdb independently ran MiXCR on the 5' RACE reads; one entry per CDR3 protein. The sample has some 1,500,000 distinct CDR3 sequences, around 40% seen once. The sequencing input was blood. These receptors came from a young woman in good health. Each CDR3 is given with its conserved first and last residue. A D gene is named only where the DNA matches it firmly. For some rows the clone size is stated as once, few or many, or as a class when expanded; others skip it.

clone_size: -
d_call: -
j_call: TRBJ2-2
v_call: TRBV29-1
cdr3_aa: CSVDPGSSGTGELFF
cdr3_nt: TGCAGCGTTGATCCAGGGTCGAGTGGCACCGGGGAGCTGTTTTTT

clone_size: -
d_call: -
j_call: TRBJ2-3
v_call: TRBV29-1
cdr3_aa: CSVVPRDPSTDTQYF
cdr3_nt: TGCAGCGTTGTTCCCAGGGACCCTAGCACAGATACGCAGTATTTT

clone_size: few
d_call: TRBD1
j_call: TRBJ2-3
v_call: TRBV7-9
cdr3_aa: CASSLTGTGNWDTQYF
cdr3_nt: TGTGCCAGCAGCCTAACCGGGACAGGGAATTGGGATACGCAGTATTTT

clone_size: -
d_call: TRBD2
j_call: TRBJ2-3
v_call: TRBV7-2
cdr3_aa: CANRLAGSTDTQYF
cdr3_nt: TGTGCCAACCGACTAGCGGGGAGCACAGATACGCAGTATTTT

clone_size: -
d_call: -
j_call: TRBJ2-1
v_call: TRBV7-9
cdr3_aa: CASRLQGDEQFF
cdr3_nt: TGTGCCAGCAGGCTTCAGGGCGATGAGCAGTTCTTC

clone_size: -
d_call: -
j_call: TRBJ1-1
v_call: TRBV4-3
cdr3_aa: CASSQDWQGNTEAFF
cdr3_nt: TGCGCCAGCAGCCAAGATTGGCAGGGAAACACTGAAGCTTTCTTT

clone_size: -
d_call: -
j_call: TRBJ2-3
v_call: TRBV20-1
cdr3_aa: CSARAPDSTDTQYF
cdr3_nt: TGCAGTGCTAGAGCACCAGATAGCACAGATACGCAGTATTTT

clone_size: -
d_call: TRBD1
j_call: TRBJ1-2
v_call: TRBV20-1
cdr3_aa: CSATSRGRPDGYTF
cdr3_nt: TGCAGTGCTACTTCCAGGGGGCGCCCAGATGGCTACACCTTC

clone_size: -
d_call: -
j_call: TRBJ1-2
v_call: TRBV11-2
cdr3_aa: CASSLNRVNNTF
cdr3_nt: TGTGCCAGCAGCTTAAACAGGGTGAATAACACCTTC

clone_size: -
d_call: TRBD1
j_call: TRBJ1-5
v_call: TRBV28
cdr3_aa: CASSSQGGLNQPQHF
cdr3_nt: TGTGCCAGCAGTTCCCAGGGGGGGCTAAATCAGCCCCAGCATTTT

clone_size: -
d_call: TRBD1
j_call: TRBJ1-1
v_call: TRBV4-3
cdr3_aa: CASSRWTGVISEAFF
cdr3_nt: TGCGCCAGCAGCCGCTGGACAGGGGTTATTAGTGAAGCTTTCTTT

clone_size: -
d_call: -
j_call: TRBJ1-1
v_call: TRBV7-9
cdr3_aa: CASTHTNTEAFF
cdr3_nt: TGTGCCAGCACACACACGAACACTGAAGCTTTCTTT

clone_size: few
d_call: TRBD1
j_call: TRBJ2-1
v_call: TRBV27
cdr3_aa: CASSLSPGQAYNEQFF
cdr3_nt: TGTGCCAGCAGTTTGTCCCCGGGACAGGCTTACAATGAGCAGTTCTTC

clone_size: -
d_call: -
j_call: TRBJ1-6
v_call: TRBV12-3/TRBV12-4
cdr3_aa: CASSLSGVLNSPLHF
cdr3_nt: TGTGCCAGCAGTTTATCGGGCGTGTTGAATTCACCCCTCCACTTT

clone_size: -
d_call: TRBD2
j_call: TRBJ2-3
v_call: TRBV20-1
cdr3_aa: CSARQGLAGEDTQYF
cdr3_nt: TGCAGTGCTAGACAGGGACTAGCGGGAGAAGATACGCAGTATTTT

clone_size: few
d_call: TRBD1
j_call: TRBJ1-1
v_call: TRBV7-9
cdr3_aa: CASSPRQGTAAFF
cdr3_nt: TGTGCCAGCAGCCCCCGACAGGGGACAGCAGCTTTCTTT

clone_size: few
d_call: TRBD2
j_call: TRBJ2-1
v_call: TRBV19
cdr3_aa: CASSILAGNPGEQFF
cdr3_nt: TGTGCCAGTAGTATCTTAGCGGGAAACCCCGGGGAGCAGTTCTTC

clone_size: -
d_call: TRBD1
j_call: TRBJ2-7
v_call: TRBV6-2/TRBV6-3
cdr3_aa: CASSGQVLGDYEQYF
cdr3_nt: TGTGCCAGCAGTGGACAGGTATTGGGAGACTACGAGCAGTACTTC

clone_size: few
d_call: -
j_call: TRBJ1-4
v_call: TRBV7-6
cdr3_aa: CASSLAWGDEKLFF
cdr3_nt: TGTGCCAGCAGCTTAGCCTGGGGGGACGAAAAACTGTTTTTT

clone_size: -
d_call: -
j_call: TRBJ2-1
v_call: TRBV7-2
cdr3_aa: CASSLVRQSSYNEQFF
cdr3_nt: TGTGCCAGCAGCTTAGTTAGGCAAAGCTCCTACAATGAGCAGTTCTTC

clone_size: -
d_call: -
j_call: TRBJ1-2
v_call: TRBV4-3
cdr3_aa: CASSQELLYYGYTF
cdr3_nt: TGCGCCAGCAGCCAAGAACTACTGTACTATGGCTACACCTTC

clone_size: many
d_call: TRBD2
j_call: TRBJ2-3
v_call: TRBV7-9
cdr3_aa: CASSFGGSADTQYF
cdr3_nt: TGCGCCAGCAGCTTCGGCGGGAGTGCTGATACGCAGTATTTT

clone_size: few
d_call: TRBD1
j_call: TRBJ1-1
v_call: TRBV16
cdr3_aa: CASSHRTGKTEAFF
cdr3_nt: TGTGCCAGCAGCCACCGGACAGGGAAAACTGAAGCTTTCTTT

clone_size: few
d_call: TRBD1
j_call: TRBJ1-3
v_call: TRBV6-6
cdr3_aa: CASSPGTGLSGNTIYF
cdr3_nt: TGTGCCAGCAGTCCCGGGACAGGTCTCTCTGGAAACACCATATATTTT

clone_size: -
d_call: TRBD2
j_call: TRBJ2-3
v_call: TRBV12-3/TRBV12-4
cdr3_aa: CASSSREVSTDTQYF
cdr3_nt: TGTGCCAGCAGTAGCCGGGAGGTTAGCACAGATACGCAGTATTTT

clone_size: -
d_call: TRBD2
j_call: TRBJ2-3
v_call: TRBV5-1
cdr3_aa: CASSISSGFTDTQYF
cdr3_nt: TGCGCCAGCAGCATTTCTAGCGGCTTCACAGATACGCAGTATTTT

clone_size: -
d_call: TRBD2
j_call: TRBJ2-1
v_call: TRBV6-6
cdr3_aa: CASRELAGGNEQFF
cdr3_nt: TGTGCCAGCAGGGAACTAGCGGGAGGTAATGAGCAGTTCTTC

clone_size: few
d_call: TRBD1
j_call: TRBJ2-1
v_call: TRBV4-1
cdr3_aa: CASSVRDSVRNEQFF
cdr3_nt: TGCGCCAGCAGCGTCCGGGACAGTGTGAGGAATGAGCAGTTCTTC

clone_size: -
d_call: -
j_call: TRBJ1-4
v_call: TRBV7-2
cdr3_aa: CASSKAGGANEKLFF
cdr3_nt: TGTGCCAGCAGCAAAGCGGGGGGGGCTAATGAAAAACTGTTTTTT

clone_size: -
d_call: TRBD2
j_call: TRBJ2-5
v_call: TRBV7-2
cdr3_aa: CASSLEGTSGRQTQYF
cdr3_nt: TGCGCCAGCAGCTTAGAAGGGACTAGCGGGAGGCAGACCCAGTACTTC

clone_size: few
d_call: -
j_call: TRBJ2-7
v_call: TRBV5-1
cdr3_aa: CASSLARLNHEQYF
cdr3_nt: TGCGCCAGCAGCTTGGCTCGGCTTAACCACGAGCAGTACTTC

clone_size: few
d_call: -
j_call: TRBJ1-2
v_call: TRBV20-1
cdr3_aa: CSAKWGANYGYTF
cdr3_nt: TGCAGTGCTAAGTGGGGGGCAAACTATGGCTACACCTTC

clone_size: few
d_call: TRBD2
j_call: TRBJ2-1
v_call: TRBV9
cdr3_aa: CASSLPGLAGVRSYNEQFF
cdr3_nt: TGTGCCAGCAGCCTACCGGGACTAGCGGGGGTCCGCTCCTACAATGAGCAGTTCTTC

clone_size: -
d_call: -
j_call: TRBJ2-2
v_call: TRBV24-1
cdr3_aa: CATRGPTGELFF
cdr3_nt: TGTGCCACCAGGGGCCCCACCGGGGAGCTGTTTTTT

clone_size: -
d_call: -
j_call: TRBJ2-1
v_call: TRBV20-1
cdr3_aa: CSAARRRSTYGQFF
cdr3_nt: TGCAGTGCTGCTAGACGGAGATCGACCTACGGGCAGTTCTTC

clone_size: -
d_call: TRBD2
j_call: TRBJ2-5
v_call: TRBV7-6
cdr3_aa: CASSLVTSAGNEQYF
cdr3_nt: TGTGCCAGCAGCTTAGTCACTAGCGCCGGGAATGAGCAGTACTTC

clone_size: few
d_call: -
j_call: TRBJ1-5
v_call: TRBV4-1
cdr3_aa: CASSQVGYQPQHF
cdr3_nt: TGCGCCAGCAGCCAAGTAGGCTATCAGCCCCAGCATTTT

clone_size: -
d_call: -
j_call: TRBJ2-7
v_call: TRBV12-3/TRBV12-4
cdr3_aa: CASSLSMGSGEQYF
cdr3_nt: TGTGCCAGCAGTTTAAGTATGGGGAGCGGTGAGCAGTACTTC

clone_size: -
d_call: -
j_call: TRBJ1-5
v_call: TRBV6-4
cdr3_aa: CASRPDLREPQHF
cdr3_nt: TGTGCCAGCAGACCGGACCTAAGGGAGCCCCAGCATTTT

clone_size: -
d_call: -
j_call: TRBJ2-1
v_call: TRBV2
cdr3_aa: CASSLARGRSKQFF
cdr3_nt: TGTGCCAGCAGCCTCGCAAGGGGTCGGAGCAAGCAGTTCTTC

clone_size: few
d_call: TRBD1
j_call: TRBJ1-1
v_call: TRBV7-9
cdr3_aa: CASSLGQGRDTEAFF
cdr3_nt: TGTGCCAGCAGTCTCGGACAGGGAAGGGACACTGAAGCTTTCTTT

clone_size: many
d_call: -
j_call: TRBJ2-7
v_call: TRBV7-9
cdr3_aa: CASSLEWESEQYF
cdr3_nt: TGTGCCAGCAGCTTAGAATGGGAATCCGAGCAGTACTTC

clone_size: -
d_call: -
j_call: TRBJ1-1
v_call: TRBV7-9
cdr3_aa: CASSFQLGGFTEAFF
cdr3_nt: TGTGCCAGCAGCTTTCAATTAGGGGGGTTCACTGAAGCTTTCTTT

clone_size: -
d_call: -
j_call: TRBJ2-1
v_call: TRBV20-1
cdr3_aa: CSAQGSVRGTYNEQFF
cdr3_nt: TGCAGTGCGCAGGGGTCGGTTAGAGGTACCTACAATGAGCAGTTCTTC

clone_size: -
d_call: TRBD1
j_call: TRBJ1-2
v_call: TRBV27
cdr3_aa: CASRFLGQGEANYGYTF
cdr3_nt: TGTGCCAGCAGATTCCTGGGACAGGGGGAAGCTAACTATGGCTACACCTTC